These 14 T cell receptor beta chains were sequenced from one sample in a study of Graves' ophthalmopathy and Graves' hyperthyroidism. Scientists amplified the TCR beta CDR3 regions from RNA transcripts. First-round RT-PCR employed HTBI primers, with a second-round multiplex PCR after it. Via MiXCR, TCRdb re-called the multiplex PCR reads, giving one row per CDR3 protein. The sample carries roughly 480,000 distinct CDR3 sequences, 13% to 15% recorded once. Material: blood. These receptors came from a woman aged 30 to 39 with Graves' ophthalmopathy.

The rearrangement links TRBV18 to TRBJ2-5; D is perhaps TRBD2 (5 bases). The CDR3 runs 15 residues. V was shortened by 3 bases and J by 5 bases, with 16 bases between the two germline ends. Germline CDR1 is KGHSH and CDR2 is LQKENI. The CDR3 bases are TGTGCCAGCTCACCCGGCCAGCGGAGGAGGGAGACCCAGTACTTC. It encodes CASSPGQRRRETQYF.

The sample holds many counts of this clonotype. Sequence at one end of the junction differs from germline and may be a read error. J is TRBJ2-2 and V is TRBV24-1; D uncertain. The CDR3 sequence is 16 residues long. Germline CDR1 KGHDR, CDR2 SFDVKD. This CDR3 reads CATTDRTGRSTGELFF. DNA of the CDR3: TGTGCCACCACTGATCGGACGGGCCGTAGCACCGGGGAGCTGTTTTTT.

In this sample, this clonotype turned up many times. The chain employs TRBV18 and TRBJ1-5; TRBD1 matches at 8 bases. V trimming: 5 bases; J trimming: 15 bases; junction bases outside the gene matches: 9. The CDR3 consists of 12 residues. Germline V lookup: CDR1 KGHSH, CDR2 LQKENI. Here the CDR3 DNA reads TGTGCCAGCTCAACGGGACAGGCTCTAGGGCATTTT. Residues: CASSTGQALGHF. The full variable domain, its missing parts supplied by reference TRBV18 and TRBJ1-5, is NAGVMQNPRHLVRRRGQEARLRCSPMKGHSHVYWYRQLPEEGLKFMVYLQKENIIDESGMPKERFSAEFPKEGPSILRIQQVVRGDSAAYFCASSTGQALGHFGDGTRLSIL.

This clonotype was found many times. The chain is built from TRBV27 and TRBJ2-7; D perhaps matches TRBD2 (6 bases). Trimming shortened V by 4 bases and J by 2 bases, and 12 bases separated the two germline ends. This CDR3 comprises 14 residues. Germline CDR1 and CDR2: MNHEY and SMNVEV (reference sequence). The CDR3 loop reads CASSSTSFPYEQYF. In nucleotides, the CDR3 is TGTGCCAGCAGTTCGACTAGTTTCCCCTACGAGCAGTACTTC.

At least ten counts were recorded for this clonotype. This chain links TRBV10-2 with TRBJ2-7; 13 bases map to TRBD2. This CDR3 comprises 17 residues. V gave up 7 bases and J gave up 2 bases; unmatched junction bases: 11. The germline V gene encodes CDR1 WSHSY and CDR2 SAAADI. CDR3: CASTQGTSGAHPYEQYF. CDR3 DNA sequence: TGCGCCAGCACCCAGGGGACTAGCGGGGCCCATCCCTACGAGCAGTACTTC.

This clonotype occurred many times. This rearrangement joins TRBV16 to TRBJ1-1, with a weak D call TRBD1 (5 bases). The CDR3 is 17 residues long. V was cut by 0 bases and J by 3 bases, with 17 bases left in between. Germline lookup yields CDR1 KGHSY and CDR2 FQNENV. Here the CDR3 DNA reads TGTGCCAGCAGCCAATCGGGGCAGGGCATGGGGTACACTGAAGCTTTCTTT. It is translated as CASSQSGQGMGYTEAFF. Supplemented by reference TRBV16 and TRBJ1-1, the full variable domain reads GEEVAQTPKHLVRGEGQKAKLYCAPIKGHSYVFWYQQVLKNEFKFLISFQNENVFDETGMPKERFSAKCLPNSPCSLEIQATKLEDSAVYFCASSQSGQGMGYTEAFFGQGTRLTVV.

Turning to this clonotype: A much larger clone sits a single nucleotide away, making a read error possible. Because the CDR3 is missing its conserved closing phenylalanine or tryptophan, this is likely a read error. In nucleotides, the CDR3 is TGTGCCAGTACTCCAGGGGGACAGGGGAGTTTGTCTGGCTACACCGTC. It specifies CASTPGGQGSLSGYTV. The gene calls are TRBV19 and TRBJ1-2; TRBD1 aligns across 10 bases. Germline lookup yields CDR1 LNHDA and CDR2 SQIVND (reference sequence). The CDR3 is made up of 16 amino acids. J gave up 7 bases and V 7 bases, and 15 bases lay outside the gene matches.

This clonotype was picked up many times. The chain is built from TRBV7-8 and TRBJ2-4; 11 nucleotides match TRBD2. In germline, CDR1 is SGHVS, CDR2 FQNEAQ. Unmatched junction bases numbered 5, after V lost 1 base and J lost 6 bases. CDR3 length equals 16 residues. CDR3 sequence: CASSLGLAGGLNIQYF. The CDR3 coding sequence is TGTGCCAGCAGCTTAGGGTTAGCGGGGGGGCTAAACATTCAGTACTTC. Full variable domain (outside the CDR3, taken from reference TRBV7-8 and TRBJ2-4): GAGVSQSPRYKVAKRGQDVALRCDPISGHVSLFWYQQALGQGPEFLTYFQNEAQLDKSGLPSDRFFAERPEGSVSTLKIQRTQQEDSAVYLCASSLGLAGGLNIQYFGAGTRLSVL.

This clonotype was counted at least ten times. J is TRBJ2-7 and V is TRBV28, with TRBD1 matching 7 bases. Germline trimming cut 5 bases from V and 7 bases from J; bases unmatched to any gene: 11. Germline CDR1 and CDR2: MDHEN and SYDVKM. The CDR3 contains 14 residues. Written as DNA, the CDR3 is TGTGCCAGCAGTATCCGGACAGGTCGCTGGGAGCAGTACTTC. This translates into CASSIRTGRWEQYF.

The sample holds many counts of this clonotype. The rearrangement links TRBV5-1 to TRBJ2-1, with 8 positions matching TRBD2. The CDR3 consists of 14 residues. V was clipped by 2 bases and J by 5 bases; unmatched bases: 3. Germline lookup yields CDR1 SGHRS and CDR2 YFSETQ. The CDR3 reads CASSFGTRDNEQFF. CDR3 nucleotides: TGCGCCAGCAGCTTCGGGACTAGGGACAATGAGCAGTTCTTC.

V gene TRBV18 combines with J gene TRBJ1-1; D call uncertain. The ends were cut back, 1 base at V and 6 bases at J, with 9 bases in the middle. The CDR3 length is 13 residues. Germline V gene data show CDR1 as KGHSH and CDR2 as LQKENI. The CDR3 loop is CASSPRQTPEAFF. As DNA, the CDR3 is TGTGCCAGCTCACCACGACAAACCCCTGAAGCTTTCTTT.

This clonotype showed up many times. The J gene is TRBJ2-7, the V gene TRBV7-9; D possibly corresponds to TRBD1 (5 bases). CDR1 is SEHNR and CDR2 is FQNEAQ in the germline V gene (reference sequence). The CDR3 spans 12 residues. V lost 0 bases and J 10 bases, leaving 10 bases between the germline ends. In DNA, the CDR3 is TGTGCCAGCAGCTTAGCGCAGGGATCTCAGTACTTC. Its translation is CASSLAQGSQYF.

Remarks on this clonotype: This is likely a read error, given that the CDR3 carries no conserved phenylalanine or tryptophan at its end. V is TRBV14 and J is TRBJ2-7; perhaps D is TRBD1 or TRBD2 (5 bases each). Trimming cost V 3 bases and J 2 bases, with 20 bases left between them. The length of the CDR3 is 17 residues. Germline CDR1 reads SGHDN; CDR2 reads FVKESK. CDR3 sequence reads: CASSHRGGPPRTYEQYY. The CDR3, as DNA: TGTGCCAGCAGCCATAGGGGCGGGCCTCCCAGGACCTACGAGCAGTACTAC.

V gene TRBV29-1 combines with J gene TRBJ2-2, with 9 bases matching TRBD2. Germline CDR1 is SQVTM and CDR2 is ANQGSEA. Germline trimming cut 2 bases from V and 0 bases from J; bases unmatched to any gene: 4. This CDR3 is built from 16 residues. CDR3 DNA sequence: TGCAGCGTTGAACTAGCGGGGACCGCGAACACCGGGGAGCTGTTTTTT. It translates to CSVELAGTANTGELFF.